This note documents a single TCR beta chain sequence. The antigen is unknown. The study drew all its donors from Caucasian adults living in Nashville, Tennessee. The study separated CD4+ cells into CD45RA+ naive and CD45RA-negative memory subsets. These data belong to a study of shared clonotypes between healthy human individuals. Study as a whole: Aged 18 to 49, the donors were two women and a few men. Findings of the study overall: Estimated richness was generally greater in naive than memory subsets.

Using immunoSEQ multiplex PCR, the repertoire was profiled, and TCRdb retains in-frame clones only, with some absent. The repertoire holds roughly 640,000 clones, approximately 97% seen once, with 0.045% to 0.06% in the top ten. The V gene's germline CDR1 is SGHNT and CDR2 YYREEE (reference sequence). J gave up 0 bases and V 6 bases, and 9 bases lay outside the gene matches. This CDR3 has 17 amino acids. The origin of this receptor is a woman in her 30s in good health. The gene calls are TRBV5-4 and TRBJ2-3, with 11 bases fitting TRBD2. The material sequenced was naive CD4+ T cells sorted from blood. Regarding subset: CD45RA+ positively selected. Here the CDR3 DNA reads TGTGCCAGCACTAAGGGGGGGACTAGCGGTAGCACAGATACGCAGTATTTT. Encoded protein: CASTKGGTSGSTDTQYF.